These 28 T cell receptor beta chains were all obtained from the same sample, sequenced in a study of T cell responses to AZD1222 COVID-19 vaccine (dated by TCRdb to 2020 to 2023). Receptor amplification or capture employed the immunoSEQ multiplex PCR assay. TCRdb re-hosts the immuneACCESS table, in-frame sequences only. Its copies lack some clones; in the studies checked, an unresolved V gene accounts for under half of them, and the cause for the rest is not known. The sample contains 150,000 or so clones, approximately 91% of them found a single time. Clones ranked in the top ten supply 1.1% of the sample. Reading the label with the study, this specimen's time point is: about 28 days (+/-7) after the second vaccine dose. This specimen was peripheral blood, taken 28 days after the second AZD1222 dose. These receptors were obtained from an adult who received the AZD1222 COVID-19 vaccine.

The chain is built from TRBV4-2 and TRBJ1-2; 7 bases agree with TRBD1. V lost 3 bases to trimming and J lost 6 bases; unmatched junction nucleotides: 13. Germline V gene lookup returns CDR1 LGHNA and CDR2 YNFKEQ. The CDR3 extends over 16 amino acids. The DNA for the CDR3 is TGTGCCAGCAGCCAGGGGCTAACAGGGGACGAAGATGGCTACACCTTC. Amino acids: CASSQGLTGDEDGYTF.

V is TRBV29-1 and J is TRBJ2-7; the match to TRBD2 covers 7 bases. This CDR3 has 14 residues. J was trimmed by 0 bases and V by 5 bases; bases with no gene match: 7. Germline assignment: CDR1 SQVTM and CDR2 ANQGSEA. The CDR3 sequence is CSVRGGRASYEQYF. In DNA form, the CDR3 reads TGCAGCGTTCGTGGGGGGAGGGCCTCCTACGAGCAGTACTTC.

On this clone: The identical CDR3 is also encoded by other nucleotide sequences in the sample. The chain has TRBV6-5 and TRBJ1-1; D ambiguous. Germline V gene sequence: CDR1 MNHEY, CDR2 SVGAGI. Trimming took 2 bases from V and 2 from J, leaving 3 bases between them. The CDR3 has 12 amino acids. The chain's CDR3 is CASSYRNTEAFF. In DNA, the CDR3 is TGTGCCAGCAGTTACCGAAACACTGAAGCTTTCTTT.

The gene calls are TRBV9 and TRBJ2-1; either TRBD1 or TRBD2 may fit D (5 bases each). The CDR3 length is 17 residues. Germline loops: CDR1 SGDLS, CDR2 YYNGEE. Trimming cost V 0 bases and J 5 bases, with 18 bases left between them. CDR3 sequence reads: CASSVALRELGDNEQFF. For the CDR3, the DNA is TGTGCCAGCAGCGTAGCCCTTAGGGAGTTGGGGGACAATGAGCAGTTCTTC.

V usage is TRBV28 and J usage is TRBJ2-7; 10 bases line up with TRBD1. The length of the CDR3 is 15 residues. V lost 4 bases, J lost 5 bases, and 8 bases stayed unmatched. Per germline, CDR1 MDHEN and CDR2 SYDVKM. CDR3 region: CASSSLTGGPHEQYF. The CDR3, as DNA: TGTGCCAGCAGTTCTCTGACAGGGGGCCCCCACGAGCAGTACTTC. Using reference TRBV28 and TRBJ2-7 for the parts outside the CDR3, the full variable domain is DVKVTQSSRYLVKRTGEKVFLECVQDMDHENMFWYRQDPGLGLRLIYFSYDVKMKEKGDIPEGYSVSREKKERFSLILESASTNQTSMYLCASSSLTGGPHEQYFGPGTRLTVT.

The chain is built from TRBV24-1 and TRBJ2-1, with 9 bases lining up with TRBD2. Germline values: CDR1 KGHDR, CDR2 SFDVKD. There are 18 residues in the CDR3. The J segment lost 7 bases and the V segment lost 2 bases, leaving 14 bases of the junction unmatched. The CDR3 DNA reads TGTGCCACCAGTGATTCCCAACTGGCTAGCGGGAAGATGAATGAGCAGTTCTTC. Protein product: CATSDSQLASGKMNEQFF.

The chain combines TRBV18 with TRBJ1-5, with no clear D. Germline values: CDR1 KGHSH, CDR2 LQKENI. The CDR3 extends over 15 amino acids. The germline V and J ends were trimmed by 2 bases and 4 bases, with 12 bases remaining between them. CDR3 in amino acids: CASSPRAAMNQPQHF. The CDR3 DNA reads TGTGCCAGCTCACCAAGAGCAGCCATGAATCAGCCCCAGCATTTT.

This clone has just one count. The rearrangement links TRBV5-4 to TRBJ2-1; TRBD2 matches 14 bases. CDR1 SGHNT and CDR2 YYREEE come from the germline V gene (reference sequence). V shed 6 bases and J 10 bases; nucleotides not matched to a gene: 12. The CDR3 contains 16 residues. The CDR3 DNA reads TGTGCCAGCAAAGGACTAGCGGGAGGTATAACAATAGAGCAGTTCTTC. Protein product: CASKGLAGGITIEQFF.

The CDR3 here is CAWTPGLLSQPQHF. The CDR3 bases are TGTGCCTGGACCCCGGGACTCCTGAGTCAGCCCCAGCATTTT. The chain couples TRBV30 to TRBJ1-5; D is possibly TRBD1 (5 bases). The V and J ends lost 4 bases and 6 bases respectively, with 16 bases between them. Germline CDR1 and CDR2: GTSNPN and SVGIG (reference sequence). This CDR3 is built from 14 residues. Full variable domain (outside the CDR3, taken from reference TRBV30 and TRBJ1-5): SQTIHQWPATLVQPVGSPLSLECTVEGTSNPNLYWYRQAAGRGLQLLFYSVGIGQISSEVPQNLSASRPQDRQFILSSKKLLLSDSGFYLCAWTPGLLSQPQHFGDGTRLSIL.

The chain recombines TRBV6-6 with TRBJ2-7, with D perhaps matching TRBD1 or TRBD2 (5 bases each). Germline loops: CDR1 MNHNY, CDR2 SVGAGI (reference sequence). This CDR3 is built from 17 residues. Trimming shortened V by 5 bases and J by 0 bases, and 20 bases separated the two germline ends. CDR3 amino acids: CASSLSTRRDGSYEQYF. The CDR3 bases are TGTGCCAGCAGTCTATCTACTCGTCGGGACGGCTCCTACGAGCAGTACTTC.

The gene calls are TRBV9 and TRBJ2-1; TRBD2 matches at 15 bases. The CDR3 extends over 23 amino acids. Trimming cost V 5 bases and J 0 bases; bases outside gene matches: 21. The germline V gene has CDR1 SGDLS and CDR2 YYNGEE. The CDR3 sequence is CASRVRDTLRTSGRESSYNEQFF. CDR3 in DNA: TGTGCCAGCAGAGTCCGGGACACCCTAAGGACTAGCGGGAGGGAGAGCTCCTACAATGAGCAGTTCTTC.

V and J are TRBV28 and TRBJ1-4; the match to TRBD1 covers 10 bases. Germline-derived CDR1 and CDR2 are MDHEN and SYDVKM. J gave up 7 bases and V 0 bases, and 5 bases lay outside the gene matches. CDR3 length equals 16 residues. The CDR3 sequence: CASSLWGQGKGEKLFF. The CDR3 nucleotides read TGTGCCAGCAGTTTATGGGGACAGGGGAAGGGTGAAAAACTGTTTTTT.

This clone was seen a single time. This chain joins TRBV6-5 and TRBJ1-4; 9 bases line up with TRBD1. The CDR3 has 14 amino acids. Germline V gives CDR1 MNHEY, CDR2 SVGAGI. V was clipped by 6 bases and J by 7 bases; unmatched bases: 6. The CDR3: CASSSGQGPEKLFF. The CDR3 DNA follows: TGTGCCAGCAGCTCGGGACAGGGTCCTGAAAAACTGTTTTTT.

The rearrangement uses TRBV5-1 and TRBJ2-2; 8 bases are shared with TRBD2. V dropped 0 bases and J dropped 5; count of bases not matched to a gene: 3. This CDR3 spans 15 amino acids. From germline, CDR1 is SGHRS and CDR2 YFSETQ. CDR3 in amino acids: CASSLGLAGTGELFF. In DNA, the CDR3 is TGCGCCAGCAGCTTGGGGCTAGCGGGTACCGGGGAGCTGTTTTTT.

The chain uses TRBV6-1 and TRBJ1-6; D possibly corresponds to TRBD1 (6 bases). Germline CDR1 and CDR2: MNHNS and SASEGT. The V end lost 2 bases, the J end lost 6 bases, and 17 bases lay between the germline ends. CDR3 length: 17 amino acids. The CDR3 nucleotides read TGTGCCAGCAGTGAAAGACAGGCCCCCCGGGGTAATTCACCCCTCCACTTT. Residues: CASSERQAPRGNSPLHF.

The chain employs TRBV19 and TRBJ2-5; D remains ambiguous. The germline V gene has CDR1 LNHDA and CDR2 SQIVND (reference sequence). This CDR3 has 16 residues. The V end lost 3 bases, the J end lost 5 bases, and 19 bases lay between the germline ends. CDR3 bases: TGTGCCAGTAGTATGAAAGGGCAGGCCGGGCGGGAGACCCAGTACTTC. Amino acid sequence: CASSMKGQAGRETQYF.

The J gene is TRBJ1-1, the V gene TRBV28; D gene unclear. The CDR3 is 14 residues long. Germline lookup yields CDR1 MDHEN and CDR2 SYDVKM. Trimming shortened V by 5 bases and J by 11 bases, and 21 bases separated the two germline ends. Here the CDR3 reads CASSPLIGSRTAFF. The CDR3 DNA is TGTGCCAGCAGTCCCCTTATAGGGAGTCGCACGGCTTTCTTT.

The rearrangement joins TRBV2 to TRBJ2-1; D perhaps matches TRBD1 (6 bases). With 2 bases removed from V and 5 bases from J, the gap between germline ends came to 10 bases. This CDR3 contains 14 residues. Germline CDR1 is SNHLY and CDR2 is FYNNEI. CDR3 DNA sequence: TGTGCCAGCAGTGAATGGGACATGAACAATGAGCAGTTCTTC. Residues: CASSEWDMNNEQFF.

This clone appeared a single time. The V and J genes are TRBV19 and TRBJ2-6; D is uncertain. Per the germline V gene, CDR1 is LNHDA and CDR2 is SQIVND (reference sequence). Trimming took off 7 bases at V and 6 bases at J, with 13 bases between the two ends. The CDR3 has 14 amino acids. Here the CDR3 reads CASTHLSAANVLTF. CDR3 nucleotide sequence: TGTGCCAGTACCCATCTATCGGCGGCCAACGTCCTGACTTTC.

This clone was seen a single time. The chain couples TRBV18 to TRBJ2-1, with D perhaps TRBD1 or TRBD2 (5 bases each). The V and J ends lost 10 bases and 6 bases respectively, with 19 bases between them. The CDR3 spans 14 residues. Germline V gives CDR1 KGHSH, CDR2 LQKENI. The CDR3 protein is CATRFSWGPNEQFF. In DNA form, the CDR3 reads TGTGCCACCCGATTTAGTTGGGGACCCAATGAGCAGTTCTTC.

Here the CDR3 DNA reads TGTGCCAGCAGCAGGGGCGGATTTAGCAATCAGCCCCAGCATTTT. It yields the protein CASSRGGFSNQPQHF. The V and J genes are TRBV5-8 and TRBJ1-5; D possibly corresponds to TRBD1 (5 bases). V lost 4 bases, J lost 0 bases, and 11 bases lay in between. CDR1 is SGHTS and CDR2 is YDEGEE in the germline V gene. CDR3 length: 15 amino acids.

The gene calls are TRBV7-8 and TRBJ2-7; D may be TRBD2 (5 bases). Germline V gives CDR1 SGHVS, CDR2 FQNEAQ. The CDR3 loop spans 14 amino acids. V was clipped by 3 bases and J by 5 bases, with 14 bases between them. The DNA of the CDR3 is TGTGCCAGCAGCTTCCGGCTAGTCGGGGACGAGCAGTACTTC. Amino acids: CASSFRLVGDEQYF.

This sequence joins TRBV19 and TRBJ2-2, with D maybe TRBD1 (6 bases). Between the trimmed V and J ends, which lost 7 bases and 4 bases, there was a span of 13 bases. Germline CDR1 LNHDA, CDR2 SQIVND (reference sequence). The CDR3 runs 14 residues. DNA for the CDR3: TGTGCCAGTAAGAGGGGGACACTCACCGGGGAGCTGTTTTTT. It is translated as CASKRGTLTGELFF.

CDR3 amino acids: CSAARIYEQYF. DNA for the CDR3: TGCAGTGCGGCCCGAATCTACGAGCAGTACTTC. This chain links TRBV20-1 with TRBJ2-7; D is undetermined. This CDR3 comprises 11 residues. Germline V gene sequence: CDR1 DFQATT, CDR2 SNEGSKA (reference sequence). V lost 6 bases to trimming and J lost 3 bases, with 9 bases between them.

As concerns this clone: The same CDR3 can be traced to other DNA sequences in this sample. V and J are TRBV29-1 and TRBJ2-3; no definite D call. CDR1 SQVTM and CDR2 ANQGSEA come from the germline V gene. Trimming left V 7 bases short and J 4 bases short, with 12 bases between. The CDR3 length is 12 residues. CDR3 in DNA: TGCAGCGCCCGCCTGGCGTCAGATACGCAGTATTTT. Translation gives CSARLASDTQYF.

V is TRBV24-1 and J is TRBJ2-5, with 11 bases aligning to TRBD2. The V gene's germline CDR1 is KGHDR and CDR2 SFDVKD. CDR3 size: 17 residues. V was pared by 9 bases and J by 6 bases, with 17 bases of the junction left unmatched. As DNA, the CDR3 is TGTGCCACCTTAGCGGGAGGGCCCAGCGCGGGGGAGAAGACCCAGTACTTC. Protein product: CATLAGGPSAGEKTQYF.

The chain is built from TRBV4-1 and TRBJ1-2; weak D call: TRBD1 (6 bases). Germline CDR1 is MGHRA and CDR2 is YSYEKL. V was trimmed by 0 bases and J by 8 bases, leaving 16 bases between them. The CDR3 covers 15 residues. In nucleotides, the CDR3 is TGCGCCAGCAGCCAAGATACCGGGGGCTTGGGAGGCTACACCTTC. Translated, it gives CASSQDTGGLGGYTF.

The V and J genes are TRBV3-1 (or the pseudogene TRBV3-2) and TRBJ1-6; no reliable D call. This CDR3 is built from 15 residues. Trimming cost V 1 base and J 10 bases, with 14 bases left between them. Germline lookup yields CDR1 LGHDT and CDR2 YNNKEL (reference sequence). The CDR3 coding sequence is TGTGCCAGCAGCCAAGCGGCTAGCGCCAGGTCACCCCTCCACTTT. It encodes CASSQAASARSPLHF.